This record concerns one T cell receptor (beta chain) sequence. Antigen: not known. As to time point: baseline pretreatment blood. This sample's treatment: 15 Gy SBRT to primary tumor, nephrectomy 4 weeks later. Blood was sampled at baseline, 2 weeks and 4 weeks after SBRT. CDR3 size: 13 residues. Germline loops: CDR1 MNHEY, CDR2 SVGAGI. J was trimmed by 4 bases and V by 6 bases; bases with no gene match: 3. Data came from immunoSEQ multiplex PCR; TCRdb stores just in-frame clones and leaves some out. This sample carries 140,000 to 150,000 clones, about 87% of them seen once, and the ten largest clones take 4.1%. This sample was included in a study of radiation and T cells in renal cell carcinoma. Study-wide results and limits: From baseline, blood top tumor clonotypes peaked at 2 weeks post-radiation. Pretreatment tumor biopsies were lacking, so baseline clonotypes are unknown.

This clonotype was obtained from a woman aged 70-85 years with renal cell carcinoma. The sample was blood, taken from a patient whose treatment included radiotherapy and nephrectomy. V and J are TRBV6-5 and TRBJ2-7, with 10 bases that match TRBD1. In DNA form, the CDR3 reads TGTGCCAGCAGACGGACAGGGGGGTACGAGCAGTACTTC. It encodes CASRRTGGYEQYF.